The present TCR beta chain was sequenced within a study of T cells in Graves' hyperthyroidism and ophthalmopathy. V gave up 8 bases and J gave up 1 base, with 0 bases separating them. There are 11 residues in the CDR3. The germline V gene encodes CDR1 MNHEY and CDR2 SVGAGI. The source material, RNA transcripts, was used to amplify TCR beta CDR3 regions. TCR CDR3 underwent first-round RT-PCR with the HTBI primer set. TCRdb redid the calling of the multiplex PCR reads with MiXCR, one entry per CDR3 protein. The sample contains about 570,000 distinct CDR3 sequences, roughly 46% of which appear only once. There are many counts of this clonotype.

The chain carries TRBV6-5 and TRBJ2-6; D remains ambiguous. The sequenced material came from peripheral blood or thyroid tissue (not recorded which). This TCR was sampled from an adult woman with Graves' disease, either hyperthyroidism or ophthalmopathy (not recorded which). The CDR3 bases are TGTGCCAGCTCTGGGGCCAACGTCCTGACTTTC. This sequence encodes CASSGANVLTF.